This T cell receptor (beta chain) derives from a study of blood T cells in healthy people across ages. Study results and limitations: With unsorted PBMCs, a conclusive comparison of naive versus antigen-experienced cells was not possible. The unknown donor CMV status may have confounded expanded clonotype changes.

Healthy Caucasians from Russia aged roughly 6 to 90 served as donors. Each sample provided at least 6 micrograms of extracted total RNA. A remark on this clonotype: Its antigen is unidentified.

A second PCR of 7 to 11 cycles used a sample-barcoded 5' primer and a J-beta primer mix. MiXCR, applied by TCRdb to the 5' RACE reads, yields one record per CDR3 protein. The sample lists over a million distinct CDR3 sequences, around 40% seen once, with more than 4% in the top ten. Germline values: CDR1 SGHRS, CDR2 YFSETQ. The V gene end was trimmed by 0 bases and the J gene end by 7 bases; junction bases not matched to a gene: 8. The CDR3 has 17 residues. V usage is TRBV5-1 and J usage is TRBJ2-1; TRBD2 matches 12 bases. Sequenced input: blood. This sequence was found in a woman between 18 and 30 years old in good health. CDR3 sequence: CASSLGLAGAATNEQFF. Written as DNA, the CDR3 is TGCGCCAGCAGCTTGGGACTAGCGGGAGCTGCAACAAATGAGCAGTTCTTC.